This TCR beta chain was recovered during a study of shared clonotypes between healthy human individuals. In the case of this clone: Its antigen is unidentified.

V shed 4 bases and J 3 bases; nucleotides not matched to a gene: 5. The CDR3 spans 14 residues. The germline V gene has CDR1 SGHRS and CDR2 YFSETQ. Study observations and caveats: The represented genetic and exposure-history diversity was limited by the small number of donors.

Authors' methods: As immunoSEQ supplied junction-only sequences (without quality scores), filtering differed. Assay: immunoSEQ multiplex PCR; the TCRdb copy retains only in-frame clones and omits some. That table supplies the V and J calls and clone size; D and trimming were determined from the DNA. The sample lists 2 million to 2.5 million clones, approximately 93% seen once, with 0.39% in the top ten. The receptor's source is a man aged 18 to 29 in good health. Some clones in this sample may be carry-over from other donors' samples. The chain links TRBV5-1 to TRBJ2-5; 8 nucleotides line up with TRBD2. The sequenced sample was naive CD4+ T cells from PBMCs. Sample subset: CD45RA+ positively selected. The CDR3 spells CASSGGLGKETQYF. CDR3 nucleotide sequence: TGCGCCAGCAGCGGGGGACTAGGCAAAGAGACCCAGTACTTC. The full variable domain, rest sourced from reference TRBV5-1 and TRBJ2-5, is KAGVTQTPRYLIKTRGQQVTLSCSPISGHRSVSWYQQTPGQGLQFLFEYFSETQRNKGNFPGRFSGRQFSNSRSEMNVSTLELGDSALYLCASSGGLGKETQYFGPGTRLLVL.